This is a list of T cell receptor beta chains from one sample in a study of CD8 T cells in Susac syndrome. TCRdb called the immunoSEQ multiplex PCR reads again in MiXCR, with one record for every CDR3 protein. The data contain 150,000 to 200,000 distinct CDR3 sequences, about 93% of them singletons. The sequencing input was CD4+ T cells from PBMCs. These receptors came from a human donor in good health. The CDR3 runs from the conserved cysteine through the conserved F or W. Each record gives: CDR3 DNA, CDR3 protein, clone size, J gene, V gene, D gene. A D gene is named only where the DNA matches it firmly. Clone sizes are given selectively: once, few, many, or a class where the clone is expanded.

DNA: TGTGCCAGCAGTCGGTCCTTAGGCAATAGCAATCAGCCCCAGCATTTT
CDR3: CASSRSLGNSNQPQHF
size: NA
J: TRBJ1-5
V: TRBV12-3/TRBV12-4
D: NA

DNA: TGCAGCGTTGAAGAGACAGGGGATGGCTACACCTTC
CDR3: CSVEETGDGYTF
size: NA
J: TRBJ1-2
V: TRBV29-1
D: TRBD1

DNA: TGTGCCAGCAGTTCGTTGTACACTGAAGCTTTCTTT
CDR3: CASSSLYTEAFF
size: NA
J: TRBJ1-1
V: TRBV28
D: NA

DNA: TGCAGTGCTAGAACCGGGACAGAGAATTCACCCCTCCACTTT
CDR3: CSARTGTENSPLHF
size: NA
J: TRBJ1-6
V: TRBV20-1
D: TRBD1

DNA: TGTGCCAGCAGACAGGGTCCTGGCTATGGCTACACCTTC
CDR3: CASRQGPGYGYTF
size: NA
J: TRBJ1-2
V: TRBV28
D: NA

DNA: TGTGCCAGCAGCCTCCTCGGGGGGACCCAGTACTTC
CDR3: CASSLLGGTQYF
size: NA
J: TRBJ2-5
V: TRBV7-2
D: NA

DNA: TGTGCCAGCAGCCCAACTAGCGGGGGGGACGCAGATACGCAGTATTTT
CDR3: CASSPTSGGDADTQYF
size: NA
J: TRBJ2-3
V: TRBV7-2
D: TRBD2

DNA: TGTGCCAGCAGGCGGACAGAGCTTAATTCACCCCTCCACTTT
CDR3: CASRRTELNSPLHF
size: NA
J: TRBJ1-6
V: TRBV5-4
D: NA

DNA: TGTGCCAGCATTGAGGGGCCCGGGAACACCGGGGAGCTGTTTTTT
CDR3: CASIEGPGNTGELFF
size: NA
J: TRBJ2-2
V: TRBV2
D: NA

DNA: TGTGCCAGCACTAGACAGGGGATCCAAGAGACCCAGTACTTC
CDR3: CASTRQGIQETQYF
size: NA
J: TRBJ2-5
V: TRBV6-2/TRBV6-3
D: TRBD1

DNA: TGTGCCAGCAGCAAGGGGGCCAGCGGTGAGCAGTTCTTC
CDR3: CASSKGASGEQFF
size: NA
J: TRBJ2-1
V: TRBV7-3
D: TRBD1

DNA: TGTGCCAGCAACCCGGCTGGGGGGAACACCGGGGAGCTGTTTTTT
CDR3: CASNPAGGNTGELFF
size: NA
J: TRBJ2-2
V: TRBV6-2/TRBV6-3
D: NA

DNA: TGTGCCAGCAGCCAAAGACAGCCCAGCTCTGGGGCCAACGTCCTGACTTTC
CDR3: CASSQRQPSSGANVLTF
size: NA
J: TRBJ2-6
V: TRBV14
D: NA

DNA: TGCAGTGCCACCCGAGGTGAGGGGCGGCAGTACTTC
CDR3: CSATRGEGRQYF
size: NA
J: TRBJ2-7
V: TRBV20-1
D: NA

DNA: TGTGCCAGCAGCCAAGTCGGATACACTGAAGCTTTCTTT
CDR3: CASSQVGYTEAFF
size: NA
J: TRBJ1-1
V: TRBV4-2
D: NA

DNA: TGTGCCAGCAGCCAAAATAGTCGGACAGGGGGGGAGACCCAGTACTTC
CDR3: CASSQNSRTGGETQYF
size: NA
J: TRBJ2-5
V: TRBV4-2
D: TRBD1

DNA: TGTGCCACCAGATCAGGGTGGGTTTCACCCCTCCACTTT
CDR3: CATRSGWVSPLHF
size: once
J: TRBJ1-6
V: TRBV15
D: NA

DNA: TGTGCCAGTAAGGGACTAGGTCTCAATGAGCAGTTCTTC
CDR3: CASKGLGLNEQFF
size: NA
J: TRBJ2-1
V: TRBV19
D: TRBD2

DNA: TGCGCCAGCAGCGTAAAACAGGGTGGCGTAGCTTTCTTT
CDR3: CASSVKQGGVAFF
size: NA
J: TRBJ1-1
V: TRBV5-1
D: NA

DNA: TGTGCCAGCAGCCGACTCCCCGGGGGGAGTCAAGAGACCCAGTACTTC
CDR3: CASSRLPGGSQETQYF
size: NA
J: TRBJ2-5
V: TRBV3-1
D: TRBD2

DNA: TGTGCCTGGAGTGTCGGGACAGGCCCTAATGAAAAACTGTTTTTT
CDR3: CAWSVGTGPNEKLFF
size: NA
J: TRBJ1-4
V: TRBV30
D: TRBD1

DNA: TGCGCCAGCAGCCCTTTGACAGGGGCGAACACCGGGGAGCTGTTTTTT
CDR3: CASSPLTGANTGELFF
size: NA
J: TRBJ2-2
V: TRBV4-3
D: TRBD1

DNA: TGCAGTGTTTCCGGGACAGGGTCCCAATATGGCTACACCTTC
CDR3: CSVSGTGSQYGYTF
size: NA
J: TRBJ1-2
V: TRBV20-1
D: TRBD1

DNA: TGCAGCGCCCTGACAGGGGATAGCAATCAGCCCCAGCATTTT
CDR3: CSALTGDSNQPQHF
size: NA
J: TRBJ1-5
V: TRBV29-1
D: TRBD1

DNA: TGCGCCAGCAGCCAAGAGAACTATGGCTACACCTTC
CDR3: CASSQENYGYTF
size: NA
J: TRBJ1-2
V: TRBV4-3
D: NA

DNA: TGTGCCAGCAGCCAGGGGAGGGATGGCTACACCTTC
CDR3: CASSQGRDGYTF
size: once
J: TRBJ1-2
V: TRBV6-6
D: NA

DNA: TGCAGCGGGGGAGGGGCCAACTATGGCTACACCTTC
CDR3: CSGGGANYGYTF
size: once
J: TRBJ1-2
V: TRBV29-1
D: NA

DNA: TGCAGTGCTAGAGAGGACGGGCGGGCAGATACGCAGTATTTT
CDR3: CSAREDGRADTQYF
size: NA
J: TRBJ2-3
V: TRBV20-1
D: NA

DNA: TGCAGTGCTAGGTTCGCAGGGGGCAACTATGGCTACACCTTC
CDR3: CSARFAGGNYGYTF
size: once
J: TRBJ1-2
V: TRBV20-1
D: TRBD1

DNA: TGCAGCGTGCACACAGGGTACAATCAGCCCCAGCATTTT
CDR3: CSVHTGYNQPQHF
size: NA
J: TRBJ1-5
V: TRBV29-1
D: NA

DNA: TGTGCCAGCAGCGTAGTCGACAATTCACCCCTCCACTTT
CDR3: CASSVVDNSPLHF
size: NA
J: TRBJ1-6
V: TRBV9
D: NA

DNA: TGTGCCAGCAGTGAAAGGGGCCAGACCTATGGCTACACCTTC
CDR3: CASSERGQTYGYTF
size: NA
J: TRBJ1-2
V: TRBV2
D: NA

DNA: TGTGCCAGCAGCCCTGGACAGCCTTCTGGGGCCAACGTCCTGACTTTC
CDR3: CASSPGQPSGANVLTF
size: NA
J: TRBJ2-6
V: TRBV7-2
D: NA

DNA: TGTGCCAGCAGCCATGCGGGGGGGCTCTGGAATGAGCAGTTCTTC
CDR3: CASSHAGGLWNEQFF
size: NA
J: TRBJ2-1
V: TRBV14
D: TRBD2

DNA: TGTGCCACCAGCAGAGATTCCCATGGCTACACCTTC
CDR3: CATSRDSHGYTF
size: NA
J: TRBJ1-2
V: TRBV15
D: NA

DNA: TGCAGTGCAAACTCAGGTGGCACTGAAGCTTTCTTT
CDR3: CSANSGGTEAFF
size: NA
J: TRBJ1-1
V: TRBV20-1
D: NA

DNA: TGCAGTGCGACTGACACTGAGCAGTTCTTC
CDR3: CSATDTEQFF
size: NA
J: TRBJ2-1
V: TRBV20-1
D: NA

DNA: TGTGCCAGCAGCAAGCGGGAAGATACGCAGTATTTT
CDR3: CASSKREDTQYF
size: NA
J: TRBJ2-3
V: TRBV9
D: TRBD2

DNA: TGTGCCAGCCTACCGGGACATGGCACAGATACGCAGTATTTT
CDR3: CASLPGHGTDTQYF
size: NA
J: TRBJ2-3
V: TRBV10-3
D: NA

DNA: TGCAGCTCCTCCGGACAGACGAACACCGGGGAGCTGTTTTTT
CDR3: CSSSGQTNTGELFF
size: NA
J: TRBJ2-2
V: TRBV29-1
D: NA

DNA: TGCGCCAGCAGCCACCCGGAGGGGGAACTGCAGTATTTT
CDR3: CASSHPEGELQYF
size: NA
J: TRBJ2-3
V: TRBV4-3
D: NA

DNA: TGCAGCGTTACAGGGGTCTATGGCTACACCTTC
CDR3: CSVTGVYGYTF
size: few
J: TRBJ1-2
V: TRBV29-1
D: TRBD1

DNA: TGTGCCAGCAGAGGACAGGGAGAATACAATGAGCAGTTCTTC
CDR3: CASRGQGEYNEQFF
size: NA
J: TRBJ2-1
V: TRBV25-1
D: TRBD1

DNA: TGTGCCAGCAGTTTACGCAGGGGATACGAGCAGTACTTC
CDR3: CASSLRRGYEQYF
size: few
J: TRBJ2-7
V: TRBV27
D: NA

DNA: TGTGCCAGCAGTTTAGTGCCAACTAACTATGGCTACACCTTC
CDR3: CASSLVPTNYGYTF
size: once
J: TRBJ1-2
V: TRBV27
D: NA

DNA: TGTGCCAGCAGTTCCGGGACAGCGAACACTGAAGCTTTCTTT
CDR3: CASSSGTANTEAFF
size: few
J: TRBJ1-1
V: TRBV12-3/TRBV12-4
D: TRBD1

DNA: TGTGCCAGCAGCCAAGACGGGAATCGATATGGCTACACCTTC
CDR3: CASSQDGNRYGYTF
size: NA
J: TRBJ1-2
V: TRBV14
D: NA

DNA: TGTGCCAGCAGCACCCAGGCGGGGGTCTACGAGCAGTACTTC
CDR3: CASSTQAGVYEQYF
size: NA
J: TRBJ2-7
V: TRBV12-3/TRBV12-4
D: TRBD2

DNA: TGTGCCAGTAGTACCTGGACAACGGAGACCCAGTACTTC
CDR3: CASSTWTTETQYF
size: NA
J: TRBJ2-5
V: TRBV19
D: NA

DNA: TGCAGCGTTACGAAGGGATCAGATACGCAGTATTTT
CDR3: CSVTKGSDTQYF
size: NA
J: TRBJ2-3
V: TRBV29-1
D: NA

DNA: TGTGCCAGCAGCTTGGGCCCCTCCGAGCAGTACTTC
CDR3: CASSLGPSEQYF
size: NA
J: TRBJ2-7
V: TRBV5-7
D: NA

DNA: TGTGCCAGCAGTACGGGACTACTAGTTCCCGGGGAGCTGTTTTTT
CDR3: CASSTGLLVPGELFF
size: NA
J: TRBJ2-2
V: TRBV12-3/TRBV12-4
D: TRBD2